The 30 T cell receptor beta chains presented below share a single source sample, sequenced in a study of coeliac disease. General study results and limits: In active celiac disease, intraepithelial and lamina propria TRB and TRG repertoires were less clonal than controls.

For these TCRs, the target antigens are not known. The method was immunoSEQ multiplex PCR; TCRdb's version includes in-frame clones alone and lacks a portion of them. Among about 4,200 clones, under 70% were seen once, and the ten largest hold around 10%. The sequencing sample was made of intraepithelial lymphocytes from the gut. The receptor source for this set is a woman between 18 and 29 years old with active celiac disease.

This chain uses TRBV4-2 with TRBJ2-7; D possibly corresponds to TRBD2 (6 bases). CDR1 is LGHNA, CDR2 YNFKEQ, per germline. The V gene lost 1 base and the J gene lost 6 bases, with 13 bases spanning the gap. The CDR3 covers 14 residues. The CDR3 DNA is TGTGCCAGCAGCCAAGTGGGAGGCCACGGCGAGCAGTACTTC. Amino acid sequence: CASSQVGGHGEQYF.

The CDR3 DNA reads as TGCAGTGCTCGGAGCCTAGGAACGCAGTATTTT. Residues: CSARSLGTQYF. The chain employs TRBV20-1 and TRBJ2-3; D unclear. The germline V and J ends were trimmed by 5 bases and 9 bases, with 12 bases remaining between them. This CDR3 contains 11 residues. Looked up from germline, CDR1 is DFQATT and CDR2 is SNEGSKA (reference sequence).

By share of the sample, this clone is large. V usage is TRBV7-8 and J usage is TRBJ2-1; the match to TRBD2 covers 8 bases. V dropped 4 bases and J dropped 0; count of bases not matched to a gene: 2. There are 15 residues in the CDR3. CDR1 and CDR2 (germline): SGHVS, FQNEAQ. The CDR3 DNA is TGTGCCAGCAGCTCCGGGACTAGCTCCTACAATGAGCAGTTCTTC. Its protein is CASSSGTSSYNEQFF.

V gene TRBV13 combines with J gene TRBJ2-1, with 10 bases aligning to TRBD2. Trimming removed 2 bases from V and 8 bases from J; junction bases left unmatched: 12. The CDR3 extends over 17 amino acids. CDR1 PRHDT and CDR2 FYEKMQ come from the germline V gene (reference sequence). This CDR3 reads CASSLRIASGGIYEQFF. CDR3 DNA sequence: TGTGCCAGCAGCTTAAGGATTGCTAGCGGGGGAATCTATGAGCAGTTCTTC.

This clone turned up a few times. The chain employs TRBV11-2 and TRBJ2-5; TRBD2 aligns across 8 bases. Germline lookup yields CDR1 SGHAT and CDR2 FQNNGV. CDR3 length equals 17 residues. J gave up 2 bases and V 2 bases, and 10 bases lay outside the gene matches. DNA for the CDR3: TGTGCCAGCAGCTTACTCGCATCGGGAGGGCCGCAAGAGACCCAGTACTTC. Translated: CASSLLASGGPQETQYF.

There are a few counts of this clone. V usage is TRBV4-2 and J usage is TRBJ2-7, with D possibly being TRBD1 (6 bases). V lost 5 bases to trimming and J lost 4 bases, with 12 bases between them. The CDR3 is 13 residues long. In germline, CDR1 is LGHNA, CDR2 YNFKEQ. The CDR3 DNA is TGTGCCAGCAGCTGGACAGACCATTACGAGCAGTACTTC. Encoded protein: CASSWTDHYEQYF.

The rearrangement joins TRBV6-6 to TRBJ2-1; 11 bases match TRBD1. V lost 5 bases to trimming and J lost 6 bases; unmatched junction nucleotides: 6. The length of the CDR3 is 15 residues. The germline V gene has CDR1 MNHNY and CDR2 SVGAGI (reference sequence). The CDR3 nucleotides read TGTGCCAGCAGTCAACCGGGACAGGGGGGCAATGAGCAGTTCTTC. Its protein is CASSQPGQGGNEQFF.

V and J are TRBV5-1 and TRBJ2-1, with 9 bases aligning to TRBD2. This CDR3 region has 16 residues. CDR1 and CDR2 from the germline V gene are SGHRS and YFSETQ. Unmatched junction bases numbered 7, after V lost 0 bases and J lost 6 bases. The CDR3 spells CASSLAPGLAGNEQFF. Written as DNA, the CDR3 is TGCGCCAGCAGCTTGGCACCGGGACTAGCTGGCAATGAGCAGTTCTTC.

V and J are TRBV4-3 and TRBJ2-5; unclear D gene. The germline V gene encodes CDR1 LGHNA and CDR2 YSLEER. V was trimmed by 2 bases and J by 2 bases, leaving 15 bases between them. This CDR3 has 16 residues. The CDR3 region has the DNA TGCGCCAGCAGCCAATGGGCTGGCCGCCCACAAGAGACCCAGTACTTC. Residues: CASSQWAGRPQETQYF.

This chain connects TRBV14 to TRBJ1-5; D unclear. Germline V gene lookup returns CDR1 SGHDN and CDR2 FVKESK. V lost 7 bases and J lost 3, with 10 bases in between. This CDR3 has 13 amino acids. The CDR3 sequence is CASIGRLNQPQHF. DNA of the CDR3: TGTGCCAGCATCGGCAGGCTCAATCAGCCCCAGCATTTT.

In this sample, this clone is large. The chain joins TRBV7-9 to TRBJ2-7; 7 bases line up with TRBD1. This CDR3 comprises 11 residues. V lost 6 bases, J lost 7 bases, and 3 bases stayed unmatched. CDR1 is SEHNR and CDR2 is FQNEAQ in the germline V gene (reference sequence). CDR3 sequence: CASSTGVEQYF. The CDR3 nucleotides are TGTGCCAGCAGTACAGGGGTGGAGCAGTACTTC.

The chain employs TRBV11-2 and TRBJ1-4; 7 nucleotides align to TRBD1. Germline V gene lookup returns CDR1 SGHAT and CDR2 FQNNGV. V was pared by 5 bases and J by 7 bases, with 7 bases of the junction left unmatched. The CDR3 has 14 residues. The CDR3 coding sequence is TGTGCCAGCAGCCGAACAGGGGAAATTGAAAAACTGTTTTTT. Its protein product is CASSRTGEIEKLFF.

The rearrangement joins TRBV11-2 to TRBJ2-3; unclear D gene. Per germline, CDR1 SGHAT and CDR2 FQNNGV. CDR3 length: 13 amino acids. V lost 5 bases, J lost 7 bases, and 13 bases lay in between. The CDR3, as DNA: TGTGCCAGCAGCCGATCCCCTCTAAATACGCAGTATTTT. This encodes CASSRSPLNTQYF.

The chain recombines TRBV30 with TRBJ1-6, with D perhaps matching TRBD1 (5 bases). Deletions cut 1 base from V and 6 bases from J, with 7 bases between. This CDR3 region has 13 residues. Germline values: CDR1 GTSNPN, CDR2 SVGIG (reference sequence). CDR3: CAWSEGFNSPLHF. The CDR3 DNA follows: TGTGCCTGGAGTGAGGGGTTTAATTCACCCCTCCACTTT.

The chain is built from TRBV30 and TRBJ1-6, with a weak D call TRBD1 (5 bases). CDR1 and CDR2 from the germline V gene are GTSNPN and SVGIG (reference sequence). The V end was cut by 1 base, the J end by 0 bases, with 10 bases between. This CDR3 region has 16 residues. CDR3 sequence (DNA): TGTGCCTGGAGTGGACAGAGATACTCCTATAATTCACCCCTCCACTTT. This encodes CAWSGQRYSYNSPLHF. The variable domain in full, with the rest retrieved from reference TRBV30 and TRBJ1-6, is SQTIHQWPATLVQPVGSPLSLECTVEGTSNPNLYWYRQAAGRGLQLLFYSVGIGQISSEVPQNLSASRPQDRQFILSSKKLLLSDSGFYLCAWSGQRYSYNSPLHFGNGTRLTVT.

Here the CDR3 DNA reads TGTGCCAGCAGCTTAGGAGCCGGGACAGGGAATTCACCCCTCCACTTT. Its translation is CASSLGAGTGNSPLHF. This rearrangement joins TRBV7-9 to TRBJ1-6; 9 bases line up with TRBD1. This CDR3 has 16 residues. Germline V gene sequence: CDR1 SEHNR, CDR2 FQNEAQ (reference sequence). V was clipped by 1 base and J by 7 bases; unmatched bases: 5.

This clone was found a few times. This chain links TRBV29-1 with TRBJ1-5, with unresolved D. The V end was cut by 2 bases, the J end by 6 bases, with 11 bases between. This CDR3 is 13 amino acids long. Germline CDR1 SQVTM, CDR2 ANQGSEA. The CDR3, as DNA: TGCAGCGTTGAAATAGGCGGGAGTCAGCCCCAGCATTTT. It yields the protein CSVEIGGSQPQHF. The full variable domain, in which reference TRBV29-1 and TRBJ1-5 provide the parts outside the CDR3, is SAVISQKPSRDICQRGTSLTIQCQVDSQVTMMFWYRQQPGQSLTLIATANQGSEATYESGFVIDKFPISRPNLTFSTLTVSNMSPEDSSIYLCSVEIGGSQPQHFGDGTRLSIL.

This sequence joins TRBV6-1 and TRBJ1-3; D ambiguous. Germline values: CDR1 MNHNS, CDR2 SASEGT. V shed 1 base and J shed 0 bases, with 7 bases lying between them. This CDR3 has 15 residues. CDR3 DNA: TGTGCCAGCAGTGAAGTGGCCCTCTCTGGAAACACCATATATTTT. Translation gives CASSEVALSGNTIYF.

This sequence joins TRBV7-9 and TRBJ2-3; D is perhaps TRBD2 (5 bases). The germline V and J ends were trimmed by 3 bases and 2 bases, with 9 bases remaining between them. This CDR3 comprises 14 residues. CDR1 is SEHNR, CDR2 FQNEAQ, per germline (reference sequence). The CDR3 loop is CASSFGVDTDTQYF. The CDR3 nucleotides are TGTGCCAGCAGCTTCGGGGTGGACACAGATACGCAGTATTTT.

This rearrangement joins TRBV18 to TRBJ2-3; 14 positions agree with TRBD2. Germline loops: CDR1 KGHSH, CDR2 LQKENI. V shed 1 base, J shed 4 bases, and the junction held 4 bases outside the gene matches. This CDR3 spans 17 amino acids. The CDR3 region is CASSPRLAGGRADTQYF. DNA for the CDR3: TGTGCCAGCTCACCACGACTAGCGGGGGGGCGGGCAGATACGCAGTATTTT. Full variable domain (missing parts from reference TRBV18 and TRBJ2-3): NAGVMQNPRHLVRRRGQEARLRCSPMKGHSHVYWYRQLPEEGLKFMVYLQKENIIDESGMPKERFSAEFPKEGPSILRIQQVVRGDSAAYFCASSPRLAGGRADTQYFGPGTRLTVL.

The V and J genes are TRBV19 and TRBJ2-1; 14 bases fit TRBD2. This CDR3 is 15 amino acids long. The junction had 2 bases not matched to a gene; V was cut back by 3 bases and J by 7 bases. Germline V CDR1 and CDR2: LNHDA, SQIVND (reference sequence). In DNA form, the CDR3 reads TGTGCCAGTAGTATGGGACTAGCGGGAGAGAATGAGCAGTTCTTC. Amino acids: CASSMGLAGENEQFF.

The chain combines TRBV5-1 with TRBJ1-1; 9 bases are shared with TRBD1. V gave up 3 bases and J gave up 3 bases; unmatched junction bases: 6. The CDR3 sequence is 15 residues long. Germline assignment: CDR1 SGHRS and CDR2 YFSETQ. CDR3: CASSSTTGGHTEAFF. The DNA of the CDR3 is TGCGCCAGCAGCTCGACGACAGGGGGGCACACTGAAGCTTTCTTT.

Only a few counts were recorded for this clone. CDR3 amino acids: CASSQASYGYTF. CDR3 nucleotide sequence: TGCGCCAGCAGCCAAGCCAGCTATGGCTACACCTTC. This chain joins TRBV4-1 and TRBJ1-2; D is ambiguous. The germline CDR1 and CDR2 sequences are MGHRA and YSYEKL. CDR3 length: 12 residues. Trimming stripped 1 base from V and 4 bases from J, with 4 bases between.

The genes are TRBV7-9 and TRBJ2-3; tentative D call: TRBD1 (5 bases). CDR1 and CDR2 from the germline V gene are SEHNR and FQNEAQ (reference sequence). This CDR3 has 16 residues. The ends were cut back, 3 bases at V and 7 bases at J, with 20 bases in the middle. The CDR3 DNA is TGTGCCAGCAGCTTCGCTGACAGACTCCCCCTGAATACGCAGTATTTT. Translation gives CASSFADRLPLNTQYF.

The chain carries TRBV18 and TRBJ2-3; D remains unclear. Looked up from germline, CDR1 is KGHSH and CDR2 is LQKENI. V lost 2 bases to trimming and J lost 0 bases, with 6 bases between them. The CDR3 has 14 amino acids. In DNA, the CDR3 is TGTGCCAGCTCACCAACCACTAGCACAGATACGCAGTATTTT. Translation gives CASSPTTSTDTQYF.

The rearrangement links TRBV19 to TRBJ1-5, with unresolved D. The CDR3 is 14 amino acids. CDR1 LNHDA and CDR2 SQIVND come from the germline V gene (reference sequence). CDR3 nucleotides: TGTGCTTCATGTCAGGTGCAGGGCAATCAGCCCCAGCATTTT. It is translated as CASCQVQGNQPQHF.

Note on this clone: This may be a read error, as it is one base from a much larger clone. The same CDR3 also results from other DNA sequences found in this sample. This chain joins TRBV4-2 and TRBJ2-7; the match to TRBD1 covers 11 bases. J gave up 6 bases and V 0 bases, and 1 base lay outside the gene matches. The length of the CDR3 is 14 residues. CDR1 LGHNA and CDR2 YNFKEQ come from the germline V gene. The CDR3 DNA is TGTGCCAGCAGCCAAGAGGGACAGGGGGGCGAGCAGTACTTC. The encoded protein is CASSQEGQGGEQYF.

Judged by abundance, this clone is medium-sized (0.01 to 0.1%). CDR3 sequence: CASSLGRYYEQYF. The CDR3 DNA follows: TGTGCCAGCAGCTTGGGCAGGTACTACGAGCAGTACTTC. The chain links TRBV5-6 to TRBJ2-7; D is ambiguous. The CDR3 is 13 amino acids. The V gene's germline CDR1 is SGHDT and CDR2 YYEEEE. The ends were cut back, 0 bases at V and 3 bases at J, with 7 bases in the middle. The variable domain in full, with the rest retrieved from reference TRBV5-6 and TRBJ2-7, is DAGVTQSPTHLIKTRGQQVTLRCSPKSGHDTVSWYQQALGQGPQFIFQYYEEEERQRGNFPDRFSGHQFPNYSSELNVNALLLGDSALYLCASSLGRYYEQYFGPGTRLTVT.

Points on this clone: Relative to the germline gene, one junction end is altered; a read error may explain this. The chain carries TRBV9 and TRBJ2-7; D perhaps matches TRBD2 (6 bases). CDR3 length: 15 residues. Germline values: CDR1 SGDLS, CDR2 YYNGEE. The CDR3 loop is CASSVGWGVSHEQYF. The DNA for the CDR3 is TGTGCCAGCAGCGTAGGGTGGGGGGTCTCCCACGAGCAGTACTTC.

This chain joins TRBV5-1 and TRBJ2-7; 8 nucleotides agree with TRBD2. V dropped 1 base and J dropped 2; count of bases not matched to a gene: 2. Germline assignment: CDR1 SGHRS and CDR2 YFSETQ. CDR3 length: 14 residues. The CDR3 protein is CASSLLRGAYEQYF. The DNA for the CDR3 is TGCGCCAGCAGCTTGTTGCGGGGGGCCTACGAGCAGTACTTC.